Each of the 19 T cell receptor beta chains below was sequenced from the same sample in a study of blood T cell repertoires in COVID-19. Here immunoSEQ multiplex PCR was the method, and the copy in TCRdb shows in-frame clones only, minus some. The sample consists of 75,000 to 100,000 clones, approximately 86% of them appearing once. The sample comprised peripheral blood. The receptors originated from a woman older than 75 with acute or convalescent COVID-19.

This chain uses TRBV5-1 with TRBJ2-5; TRBD2 agrees at 7 bases. V lost 4 bases, J lost 5 bases, and 8 bases stayed unmatched. Per the germline V gene, CDR1 is SGHRS and CDR2 is YFSETQ. This CDR3 has 14 amino acids. The CDR3 DNA follows: TGCGCCAGCAGCCGTCTAGCGGAGGGGGAGACCCAGTACTTC. Its protein product is CASSRLAEGETQYF.

The V and J genes are TRBV2 and TRBJ2-2, with 12 bases lining up with TRBD2. The CDR3 has 15 amino acids. CDR1 SNHLY and CDR2 FYNNEI come from the germline V gene. With V trimmed by 3 bases and J by 7 bases, 3 bases remained unmatched. CDR3 in amino acids: CASSDLGLAGGELFF. CDR3 nucleotides: TGTGCCAGCAGTGACCTGGGACTAGCGGGCGGGGAGCTGTTTTTT.

The chain employs TRBV19 and TRBJ1-2, with 11 nucleotides matching TRBD1. CDR3 length: 13 residues. The V segment lost 9 bases and the J segment 8 bases; nucleotides outside the gene matches: 8. From germline, CDR1 is LNHDA and CDR2 SQIVND (reference sequence). CDR3 nucleotides: TGTGCCAGCCGGGAGTGGACAGGGGGCGGCTACACCTTC. Translation gives CASREWTGGGYTF.

The gene calls are TRBV28 and TRBJ2-7; the D gene is possibly TRBD1 (6 bases). This CDR3 spans 11 amino acids. CDR1 and CDR2 (germline): MDHEN, SYDVKM. Trimming stripped 6 bases from V and 9 bases from J, with 12 bases between. The CDR3 protein is CASRQQGVQYF. CDR3 nucleotide sequence: TGTGCCAGCAGGCAACAGGGCGTGCAGTACTTC.

The rearrangement uses TRBV14 and TRBJ1-2; D unresolved. The CDR3 is made up of 14 amino acids. Germline values: CDR1 SGHDN, CDR2 FVKESK. Trimming left V 3 bases short and J 8 bases short, with 16 bases between. The DNA of the CDR3 is TGTGCCAGCAGCCAGGGGTTCTTAACTAGGGGCTACACCTTC. Its translation: CASSQGFLTRGYTF.

This chain connects TRBV15 to TRBJ2-5; no clear D gene. This CDR3 has 15 residues. Looked up from germline, CDR1 is LNHNV and CDR2 is YYDKDF (reference sequence). V lost 1 base to trimming and J lost 5 bases, with 14 bases between them. DNA for the CDR3: TGTGCCACCAGCAGAGTATTTACTACTAAGGAGACCCAGTACTTC. Protein product: CATSRVFTTKETQYF. The whole variable domain, filled in from reference TRBV15 and TRBJ2-5, reads DAMVIQNPRYQVTQFGKPVTLSCSQTLNHNVMYWYQQKSSQAPKLLFHYYDKDFNNEADTPDNFQSRRPNTSFCFLDIRSPGLGDTAMYLCATSRVFTTKETQYFGPGTRLLVL.

The chain uses TRBV20-1 and TRBJ2-3; D remains ambiguous. Trimming shortened V by 1 base and J by 5 bases, and 4 bases separated the two germline ends. CDR3 length equals 11 residues. Germline assignment: CDR1 DFQATT and CDR2 SNEGSKA (reference sequence). CDR3 sequence (DNA): TGCAGTGCTAGAGGTCGAGATACGCAGTATTTT. It encodes CSARGRDTQYF.

CDR3 bases: TGTGCCAGTAGTATACCTCGACTAGCGGGGGGGACATCGAATGAGCAGTTCTTC. This codes for CASSIPRLAGGTSNEQFF. The chain uses TRBV19 and TRBJ2-1, with TRBD2 identical over 14 bases. The germline V gene has CDR1 LNHDA and CDR2 SQIVND (reference sequence). V lost 2 bases to trimming and J lost 7 bases; unmatched junction nucleotides: 10. The CDR3 is 18 residues long.

The chain combines TRBV29-1 with TRBJ1-1; 10 bases fit TRBD1. From germline, CDR1 is SQVTM and CDR2 ANQGSEA. The trim removed 4 bases at V and 8 bases at J, leaving 16 bases unmatched. This CDR3 is 16 amino acids long. The CDR3 DNA sequence: TGCAGCGTTGTCGACAGGGGGCGCTTTGATGGTGGGGAAGCTTTCTTT. This codes for CSVVDRGRFDGGEAFF.

J is TRBJ2-5 and V is TRBV14, with 8 bases fitting TRBD2. Germline V gene sequence: CDR1 SGHDN, CDR2 FVKESK. This CDR3 has 13 residues. The trim removed 5 bases at V and 3 bases at J, leaving 2 bases unmatched. The DNA for the CDR3 is TGTGCCAGCAGCTCACTAGCGGAAGAGACCCAGTACTTC. This sequence encodes CASSSLAEETQYF.

This chain uses TRBV5-1 with TRBJ1-4; TRBD1 aligns across 7 bases. CDR1 is SGHRS and CDR2 is YFSETQ in the germline V gene. Unmatched junction bases numbered 10, after V lost 0 bases and J lost 8 bases. The CDR3 loop spans 16 amino acids. In DNA, the CDR3 is TGCGCCAGCAGCTTGGACGACAGGGTTGGGAGGGAAAAACTGTTTTTT. Encoded protein: CASSLDDRVGREKLFF. Looking up the rest from reference TRBV5-1 and TRBJ1-4 gives the full variable domain: KAGVTQTPRYLIKTRGQQVTLSCSPISGHRSVSWYQQTPGQGLQFLFEYFSETQRNKGNFPGRFSGRQFSNSRSEMNVSTLELGDSALYLCASSLDDRVGREKLFFGSGTQLSVL.

This chain connects TRBV7-3 to TRBJ2-7, with D perhaps TRBD2 (5 bases). The V end was cut by 3 bases, the J end by 1 base, with 10 bases between. CDR1 and CDR2 (germline): SGHTA, FQGTGA. This CDR3 has 14 amino acids. This CDR3 reads CASSLNSGSYEQYF. The CDR3 nucleotides are TGTGCCAGCAGCTTGAACTCGGGGTCCTACGAGCAGTACTTC.

The V call is TRBV5-1, the J call TRBJ2-1; weak D call: TRBD2 (5 bases). The CDR3 is made up of 17 amino acids. Deletions cut 0 bases from V and 7 bases from J, with 20 bases between. Per germline, CDR1 SGHRS and CDR2 YFSETQ. The CDR3 DNA reads TGCGCCAGCAGCTTGGCCTCTGGACTTTCCTTGGTGAATGAGCAGTTCTTC. It translates to CASSLASGLSLVNEQFF.

The chain is built from TRBV6-5 and TRBJ1-5; tentatively, D is TRBD1 (5 bases). Germline V CDR1 and CDR2: MNHEY, SVGAGI. CDR3 length equals 13 residues. The V end was cut by 6 bases, the J end by 6 bases, with 12 bases between. The CDR3, as DNA: TGTGCCAGCAGCCCGGGGGGGTCTCAGCCCCAGCATTTT. This encodes CASSPGGSQPQHF.

Only a few counts were recorded for this clone. The chain uses TRBV19 and TRBJ2-5, with D possibly matching TRBD1 (6 bases). V shed 6 bases and J shed 1 base, with 18 bases lying between them. Germline CDR1 LNHDA, CDR2 SQIVND (reference sequence). The CDR3 has 16 amino acids. The CDR3 is CASRTRLTGLQETQYF. CDR3 bases: TGTGCCAGTAGGACCCGACTTACAGGGCTCCAAGAGACCCAGTACTTC.

This chain links TRBV19 with TRBJ1-1, with 7 bases that match TRBD1. This CDR3 comprises 16 residues. Germline V gives CDR1 LNHDA, CDR2 SQIVND (reference sequence). V shed 1 base and J 2 bases; nucleotides not matched to a gene: 7. CDR3 amino acids: CASSIVQRQGNTEAFF. The CDR3 nucleotides are TGTGCCAGTAGTATAGTCCAGAGACAGGGAAACACTGAAGCTTTCTTT. Looking up the rest from reference TRBV19 and TRBJ1-1 gives the full variable domain: DGGITQSPKYLFRKEGQNVTLSCEQNLNHDAMYWYRQDPGQGLRLIYYSQIVNDFQKGDIAEGYSVSREKKESFPLTVTSAQKNPTAFYLCASSIVQRQGNTEAFFGQGTRLTVV.

The rearrangement joins TRBV7-8 to TRBJ2-3, with no clear D. CDR1 SGHVS and CDR2 FQNEAQ come from the germline V gene. With 3 bases removed from V and 6 bases from J, the gap between germline ends came to 4 bases. CDR3 length equals 11 residues. CDR3 DNA: TGTGCCAGCAGCTTCGAGGATACGCAGTATTTT. Translating gives CASSFEDTQYF.

Only a few counts were recorded for this clone. The chain links TRBV2 to TRBJ2-5; TRBD2 might be the D (5 bases). The germline V gene encodes CDR1 SNHLY and CDR2 FYNNEI. The germline V and J ends were trimmed by 3 bases and 5 bases, with 10 bases remaining between them. The CDR3 is 13 residues long. CDR3 region: CASSDEGRETQYF. The CDR3 DNA reads as TGTGCCAGCAGTGACGAGGGCCGGGAGACCCAGTACTTC.

V and J are TRBV5-1 and TRBJ1-1, with D unclear. This CDR3 is 13 amino acids long. V lost 0 bases and J lost 2, with 5 bases in between. Germline V CDR1 and CDR2: SGHRS, YFSETQ. For the CDR3, the DNA is TGCGCCAGCAGCTTGGTTATCAACACTGAAGCTTTCTTT. This codes for CASSLVINTEAFF.